This entry describes one T cell receptor (beta chain). The antigen this receptor binds is unknown. Base quality data are lacking; no much larger clone is found one base away. These data originate in a study of post-analysis software for immune sequencing data (dated by TCRdb to between 2014 and 2017). Broadly, across the study: Relapsing-remitting, secondary progressive and progressive-relapsing multiple sclerosis were recorded as disease courses, and subtype annotation was lacking for some patients. The multiple sclerosis patient repertoires were compared with about a dozen previously published healthy control repertoires from donors aged 6 to 25 years. A subset of samples was prepared in parallel using single-end sample barcoding, then pooled and co-amplified after Illumina adapter ligation.

Findings and caveats that apply to the study as a whole: Strong co-clustering of samples prepared in the same batch was shown by direct clustering with F measure, prompting a batch-effect correction. Compared with controls, multiple sclerosis patients had significantly lower normalized Chao1 diversity, a finding suggesting substantial peripheral T-cell clonal expansion. Patients showed significantly higher frequencies than controls for five TRBV segments, among them TRBV5-6, TRBV5-1 and TRBV20-1. The multiple sclerosis patient group was slightly younger than the control group.

Libraries were prepared through PCR. The sample was run on an Illumina HiSeq 2500. Unique molecular identifiers were incorporated into TCR beta cDNA libraries to reduce PCR and sequencing biases. Every 1 to 10 million input T cells yielded about 500,000 cDNA molecules, meaning each molecule approximated one T cell. The same protocol used for the earlier healthy control dataset was applied to prepare and sequence the patient libraries. Samples belonging to the same batch were prepared together, multiplexed and sequenced on a shared HiSeq lane. The original pipeline was this. MIGEC was used to process the raw barcoded reads, and molecular identifier groups with only a single read were discarded before consensus assembly and CDR3 extraction. VDJtools was used for post-analysis of the clonotype tables, with diversity normalized by down-sampling every dataset to the smallest sample size. In repertoire overlap clustering, CDR3 amino acid sequences, but not nucleotide sequences, were matched to correct batch-related cross-sample contamination. Using fastp trimming at Q25 and MiXCR clonotype assembly, TCRdb reanalyzed the public sequencing data and kept in-frame beta chains. All rows with the same CDR3 protein become a single entry with the most common DNA and genes. For this entry, the V and J calls and clone size follow TCRdb and not the study's own pipeline. The sample table holds some 690,000 distinct CDR3 sequences, of which 30% were seen once. Around 0.6% of the sample rests with the top ten.

To demonstrate the VDJtools post-analysis software, the study profiled TCR beta repertoires from the peripheral blood of about 13 young patients with multiple sclerosis. The multiple sclerosis patients were children and adolescents between roughly 6 and 15 years of age. Including the terminal cysteine and phenylalanine, the CDR3 comprises 13 residues. Only the CDR3 portion is preserved as DNA: 39 bases, with reading frame beginning at the first base. From the germline V gene (reference sequence), CDR1 is DFQATT and CDR2 is SNEGSKA. At the junction V is shortened by 7 bases and J by 3 bases, with 15 bases in between.

The sample was blood. This clonotype was obtained from a girl aged 10-17 years with multiple sclerosis. The sequence joins TRBV20-1 to TRBJ1-2; TRBD1 is a weak D gene call, 5 bases matching. The CDR3 loop reads CSDRTPGHYGYTF. The DNA sequence is as follows: TGCAGTGACAGGACACCTGGTCACTATGGCTACACCTTC.